The rows below give T cell receptor beta chains drawn from one sample of a study of CD8 T cells in ankylosing spondylitis. MiXCR, applied by TCRdb to the 5' RACE reads, yields one record per CDR3 protein. The profile shows some 800,000 distinct CDR3 sequences, 12% of them singletons. Material: blood, either unsorted or a sorted T cell fraction (not recorded which). The source of these receptors is a male donor with ankylosing spondylitis. The CDR3 runs from the conserved cysteine through the conserved F or W. Fields, in order: D gene, clone size, J gene, V gene, CDR3 DNA, CDR3 protein. D genes are given only for firm matches. For some rows the clone size is stated as once, few or many, or as a class when expanded; others skip it.

-,-,TRBJ2-5,TRBV7-6,TGTGCCAGCAGCTTAAGGGGAGCAGGGGAAGGGACCCAGTACTTC,CASSLRGAGEGTQYF
TRBD1,many,TRBJ1-6,TRBV15,TGTGCCACCAGCGGGACAGGCCAATATAATTCACCCCTCCACTTT,CATSGTGQYNSPLHF
-,many,TRBJ1-2,TRBV20-1,TGCAGTGCTCCCCGGGGGGGGAAAGATGGCTACACCTTC,CSAPRGGKDGYTF
-,-,TRBJ1-6,TRBV12-3/TRBV12-4,TGTGCCAGCAGCCCCGAGAGGGATACACCCCTCCACTTT,CASSPERDTPLHF
-,many,TRBJ1-5,TRBV7-2,TGTGCCAGCAGCTTAAGGTGGGGACAAATCAATCAGCCCCAGCATTTT,CASSLRWGQINQPQHF
-,many,TRBJ1-1,TRBV5-1,TGCGCCAGCAGCCCGCGGCTTAGGGACACTGAAGCTTTCTTT,CASSPRLRDTEAFF
-,many,TRBJ1-1,TRBV6-5,TGTGCCAGCAGTTTTAGCAGGGGTAGGAACACTGAAGCTTTCTTT,CASSFSRGRNTEAFF
-,-,TRBJ1-1,TRBV20-1,TGCAGTGCTCCCTCCAGGGGCACTGAAGCTTTCTTT,CSAPSRGTEAFF
TRBD2,few,TRBJ2-1,TRBV4-2,TGTGCCAGCAGCCCTCCGGGACTAGCGGGCAATGAGCAGTTCTTC,CASSPPGLAGNEQFF
TRBD2,-,TRBJ2-3,TRBV6-5,TGTGCCAGCAGTTACTCACTAGCGGGAGATACGCAGTATTTT,CASSYSLAGDTQYF
-,many,TRBJ2-2,TRBV5-1,TGCGCCAGCAGCTTTTCGTACACCGGGGAGCTGTTTTTT,CASSFSYTGELFF
-,few,TRBJ2-5,TRBV6-2/TRBV6-3,TGTGCCAGCAGTTACTCGAAGGGGACCCACAGGGACCAGTACTTC,CASSYSKGTHRDQYF
TRBD1,-,TRBJ2-7,TRBV24-1,TGTTCCACCAGTGATCCGGGACAGGATCCTTCCGAGCAGTACTTC,CSTSDPGQDPSEQYF
-,many,TRBJ2-3,TRBV20-1,TGCAGTGCGGAGAAGGGGGAAGATACGCAGTATTTT,CSAEKGEDTQYF
-,few,TRBJ2-5,TRBV12-3/TRBV12-4,TGTGCCAGCAGTTTACGGGTGGGGATGACCCAGTACTTC,CASSLRVGMTQYF
-,-,TRBJ1-1,TRBV5-8,TGTGCCAGCAGTGACGCCGGGACGGCGAACACTGAAGCTTTCTTT,CASSDAGTANTEAFF
TRBD1,-,TRBJ1-1,TRBV4-1,TGCGCCAGCAGCCAAGGGACGGGACAGGTTTTTAACACTGAAGCTTTCTTT,CASSQGTGQVFNTEAFF
-,-,TRBJ1-2,TRBV5-1,TGCGCCAGCAGCTTGAACGACAACTATGGCTACACCTTC,CASSLNDNYGYTF
-,few,TRBJ2-3,TRBV20-1,TGCAGTGCTAGGCCACCGGCAGATACGCAGTATTTT,CSARPPADTQYF
-,-,TRBJ2-3,TRBV24-1,TGTGCCACCAGTGACCGGTATCGGGGGGCTAGCACAGATACGCAGTATTTT,CATSDRYRGASTDTQYF
TRBD1,-,TRBJ2-1,TRBV24-1,TGTGCCACCAGTGATCCTGGGAAGACAGGGGAGTATTACAATGAGCAGTTCTTC,CATSDPGKTGEYYNEQFF
-,many,TRBJ1-2,TRBV5-1,TGCGCCAGCAGGGTAAGGGCTGTGGATGGCTACACCTTC,CASRVRAVDGYTF
-,once,TRBJ1-1,TRBV6-1,TGTGCCAGCATCCTCAGGGGTCAGTCCCCTGAAGCTTTCTTT,CASILRGQSPEAFF
-,few,TRBJ2-5,TRBV7-9,TGTGCCAGCAGTTACAGGACCCAAGAGACCCAGTACTTC,CASSYRTQETQYF
TRBD2,-,TRBJ2-7,TRBV20-1,TGCAGTGCTCATAAGGGCGGGAGGGGGTACGAGCAGTACTTC,CSAHKGGRGYEQYF
TRBD2,-,TRBJ2-2,TRBV28,TGTGCCAGCAGTCCCTCCCCGGGGGGGTCAAACACCGGGGAGCTGTTTTTT,CASSPSPGGSNTGELFF
-,many,TRBJ1-4,TRBV7-2,TGTGCCAGCAGCCCCCAGAGTCAGAGTGAAAAACTGTTTTTT,CASSPQSQSEKLFF
-,-,TRBJ1-5,TRBV5-1,TGCGCCAGCAGCTTGATCTCCTATCAGCCCCAGCATTTT,CASSLISYQPQHF
-,few,TRBJ1-1,TRBV10-3,TGTGCCATCATGAGGAGTCTAGGGTACACTGAAGCTTTCTTT,CAIMRSLGYTEAFF
-,many,TRBJ1-1,TRBV29-1,TGCAGCGTTGAAGCACCCCTCATGAACACTGAAGCTTTCTTT,CSVEAPLMNTEAFF
-,-,TRBJ1-1,TRBV11-1,TGTGCCAGCAGTCAAAGTTGGACGGAATCTGAAGCTTTCTTT,CASSQSWTESEAFF
TRBD1,-,TRBJ2-7,TRBV5-1,TGCGCCAGCAGCCCTCGGACAGGGTGGAGGGAGCAGTACTTC,CASSPRTGWREQYF
-,-,TRBJ2-2,TRBV18,TGTGCCAGCTCACCTTACACCGGAGAGACCGGGGAGCTGTTTTTT,CASSPYTGETGELFF
TRBD1,many,TRBJ1-6,TRBV10-3,TGTGCCATCAGCCAGACCTACGCGGACAGGGATTCGGATTCACCCCTCCACTTT,CAISQTYADRDSDSPLHF
-,few,TRBJ2-5,TRBV9,TGTGCCAGCAGCCCGACGCCGGGAGAGACCCAGTACTTC,CASSPTPGETQYF
-,-,TRBJ2-3,TRBV7-2,TGTGCCAGCAGCTACTACCACCGGGGCCAGCGGGATACGCAGTATTTT,CASSYYHRGQRDTQYF
TRBD2,many,TRBJ2-3,TRBV20-1,TGCAGCGTTAGCGGGAGAGTTGTTGATACGCAGTATTTT,CSVSGRVVDTQYF
-,many,TRBJ2-4,TRBV28,TGTGCCAGCAGTTTTCCGGGGGCGCTGAACATTCAGTACTTC,CASSFPGALNIQYF
TRBD1,-,TRBJ2-7,TRBV18,TGTGCCAGCTCACCACCAACCACCGCGCCGGGACAGGTCCGTTTC,CASSPPTTAPGQVRF
TRBD1,many,TRBJ2-2,TRBV7-6,TGTGCCAGCAGCTCGGGACAGCCCACCGGGGAGCTGTTTTTT,CASSSGQPTGELFF
TRBD1,few,TRBJ1-1,TRBV27,TGTGCCAGCAGGGGACAGGCCCTCGGGACTGAAGCTTTCTTT,CASRGQALGTEAFF
-,few,TRBJ1-5,TRBV4-2,TGTGCCAGCAGCCAAGGTGCAGGGGATGGGCCCCAGCATTTT,CASSQGAGDGPQHF
TRBD2,few,TRBJ2-1,TRBV20-1,TGCAGTGCAACCAACGCGGGGACTAGCGGGAGATCGGGGCAGTTCTTC,CSATNAGTSGRSGQFF